This entry describes one T cell receptor (beta chain). With V trimmed by 4 bases and J by 4 bases, 7 bases remained unmatched. The CDR3 is made up of 15 amino acids. The germline gives CDR1 SGHTA, CDR2 FQGNSA. Using unique molecular identifiers, the investigators prepared the TCRbeta library. TCRdb processed the PCR reads anew with MiXCR; each CDR3 protein has one entry. The sample includes approximately 640,000 distinct CDR3 sequences, approximately 15% of them seen just once. The source of the sample is a study of T-cell reconstitution after alpha-beta-depleted transplantation in children. The chain joins TRBV7-2 to TRBJ2-1; 7 bases are shared with TRBD2. The material was PBMCs from the stem cell graft donor, obtained from the stem cell graft. The sequence was obtained from a human donor who donated a stem cell graft to a child with acute myeloid leukemia. The CDR3 region has the DNA TGTGCCAGCAGCTCCCTGGCGGGGGTTTACAATGAGCAGTTCTTC. It yields the protein CASSSLAGVYNEQFF.